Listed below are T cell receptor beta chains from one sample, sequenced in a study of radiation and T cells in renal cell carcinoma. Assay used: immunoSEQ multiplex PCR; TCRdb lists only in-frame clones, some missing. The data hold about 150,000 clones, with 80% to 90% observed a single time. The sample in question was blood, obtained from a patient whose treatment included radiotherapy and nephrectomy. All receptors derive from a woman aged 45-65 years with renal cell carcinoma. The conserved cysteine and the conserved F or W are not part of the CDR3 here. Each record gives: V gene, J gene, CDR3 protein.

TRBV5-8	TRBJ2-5	ASSITSGGLQETQY
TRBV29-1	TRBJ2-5	SVRVSGGHQETQY
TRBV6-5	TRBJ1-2	ASSPRGLIDGYT
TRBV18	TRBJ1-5	ASSPDDSNQPQH
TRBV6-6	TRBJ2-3	ASQRDGSSTDTQY
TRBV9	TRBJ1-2	ASSAVDRGVGGYT
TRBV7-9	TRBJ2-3	ASSSPDTQY
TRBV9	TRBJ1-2	ASSVEDRLYGYT
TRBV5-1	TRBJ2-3	ASSLEGQAPDTQY
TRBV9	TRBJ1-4	ASSPPGTNEKLF
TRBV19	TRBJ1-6	ASRSSNYSPLH
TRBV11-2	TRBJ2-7	ASTLLQGYEQY
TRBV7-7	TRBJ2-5	ASSFSGQGQETQY
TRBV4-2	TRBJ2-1	ASSQGPQPGTEQF
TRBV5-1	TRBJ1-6	ASSLAGRGFNSPLH
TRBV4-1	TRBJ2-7	ASSPDRY
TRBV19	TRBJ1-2	ASSRQSHNYGYT
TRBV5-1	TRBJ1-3	ASSRGDTGNTIY
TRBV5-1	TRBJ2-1	ASSLEGGAGLPGDEQF
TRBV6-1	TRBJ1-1	ASRRDRDDTEAF
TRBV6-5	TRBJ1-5	ASPRGHQPQH
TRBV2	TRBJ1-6	ASSEGGINSPLH
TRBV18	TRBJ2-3	ASSPRGSSTDTQY
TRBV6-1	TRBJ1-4	ASSGQWTNEKLF
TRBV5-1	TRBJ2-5	ASSLASGAQETQY
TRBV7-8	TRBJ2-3	ASSLDRGHGDTQY
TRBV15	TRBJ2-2	ATSSLGRGTLNTGELF
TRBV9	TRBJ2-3	ASSDKTGRDTQY
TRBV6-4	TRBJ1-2	ASAEGRVLGYT
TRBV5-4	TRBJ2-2	ASRSGLAGVYGELF
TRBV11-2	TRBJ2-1	ASSPVGGEQF
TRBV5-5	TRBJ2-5	ASCVTGIQETQY
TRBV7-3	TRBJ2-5	ASSSGAGVQETQY
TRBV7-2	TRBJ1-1	ASSLYRRAEAF
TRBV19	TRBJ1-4	ASTGQLNEKLF
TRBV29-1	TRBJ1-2	SAGTGSRYGYT
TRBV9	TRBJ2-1	ASSVSTSGIHNEQF
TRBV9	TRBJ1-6	ASSEALFNSPLH
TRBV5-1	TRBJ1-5	ASSLTGGEEPQH
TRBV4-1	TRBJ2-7	ASSQDGGQGGFYEQY
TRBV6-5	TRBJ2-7	ASNRQGSYEQY